These 9 T cell receptor beta chains came from one sample sequenced in a study of identifying expanded T cells in peripheral blood. TCRdb's table, derived via immunoSEQ multiplex PCR, lists solely in-frame clones and lacks some. The repertoire holds approximately 90,000 clones, with around nine tenths as singletons. Sequencing was done on a sample of blood. The source of these receptors is a person between 18 and 70 years old in good health.

The V and J genes are TRBV5-1 and TRBJ1-2, with D possibly matching TRBD1 (6 bases). Germline V gene data show CDR1 as SGHRS and CDR2 as YFSETQ. The ends were cut back, 2 bases at V and 7 bases at J, with 15 bases in the middle. CDR3 size: 14 residues. The CDR3 DNA reads TGCGCCAGCAGCTTTTCACAGGGAGGTTCTGGCTACACCTTC. Protein product: CASSFSQGGSGYTF.

The V call is TRBV7-9, the J call TRBJ2-2; no reliable D call. This CDR3 region has 13 residues. CDR1 is SEHNR and CDR2 is FQNEAQ in the germline V gene (reference sequence). Deletions cut 1 base from V and 6 bases from J, with 6 bases between. The CDR3 bases are TGTGCCAGCAGCTTAGGAGAGCCCGGGGAGCTGTTTTTT. Its protein product is CASSLGEPGELFF.

The table lists this clone with a count of one. The chain employs TRBV2 and TRBJ1-3, with TRBD1 as a possible D gene (6 bases). The germline V and J ends were trimmed by 6 bases and 4 bases, with 10 bases remaining between them. CDR1 and CDR2 from the germline V gene are SNHLY and FYNNEI. The CDR3 contains 13 residues. As DNA, the CDR3 is TGTGCCAGCAGACTGGACAGCGGAAACACCATATATTTT. This encodes CASRLDSGNTIYF. The full variable domain, rest sourced from reference TRBV2 and TRBJ1-3, is EPEVTQTPSHQVTQMGQEVILRCVPISNHLYFYWYRQILGQKVEFLVSFYNNEISEKSEIFDDQFSVERPDGSNFTLKIRSTKLEDSAMYFCASRLDSGNTIYFGEGSWLTVV.

The J gene is TRBJ1-4, the V gene TRBV25-1, with a weak D call TRBD1 (5 bases). This CDR3 spans 15 amino acids. The germline V and J ends were trimmed by 1 base and 4 bases, with 10 bases remaining between them. CDR1 and CDR2 from the germline V gene are MGHDK and SYGVNS. The CDR3 reads CASSEWGTYNEKLFF. The CDR3 DNA reads TGTGCCAGCAGTGAATGGGGGACCTATAATGAAAAACTGTTTTTT.

This clone occurred once. This rearrangement joins TRBV5-1 to TRBJ2-5, with D perhaps TRBD1 (6 bases). Trimming stripped 3 bases from V and 0 bases from J, with 12 bases between. CDR1 is SGHRS and CDR2 is YFSETQ in the germline V gene. The CDR3 totals 15 residues. The CDR3 reads CASSSLTGYQETQYF. The CDR3, as DNA: TGCGCCAGCAGCTCTCTTACAGGGTACCAAGAGACCCAGTACTTC. The variable domain in full, with the rest retrieved from reference TRBV5-1 and TRBJ2-5, is KAGVTQTPRYLIKTRGQQVTLSCSPISGHRSVSWYQQTPGQGLQFLFEYFSETQRNKGNFPGRFSGRQFSNSRSEMNVSTLELGDSALYLCASSSLTGYQETQYFGPGTRLLVL.

The CDR3 region is CASSYDGVTGGEQYF. The CDR3 DNA is TGTGCCAGCAGTTACGATGGTGTGACGGGAGGCGAGCAGTACTTC. The chain links TRBV6-5 to TRBJ2-7; 7 positions match TRBD2. Trimming removed 2 bases from V and 6 bases from J; junction bases left unmatched: 10. Germline V CDR1 and CDR2: MNHEY, SVGAGI. This CDR3 is built from 15 residues.

The chain has TRBV7-2 and TRBJ2-3, with TRBD2 identical over 13 bases. The CDR3 runs 16 residues. V lost 7 bases and J lost 6; bases outside the gene matches: 10. The V gene's germline CDR1 is SGHTA and CDR2 FQGNSA. CDR3 coding DNA: TGTGCCAGCACAGGACCAGCGGGACTAGCGGGGGATACGCAGTATTTT. Translation gives CASTGPAGLAGDTQYF.

The CDR3 sequence: CASSSGLGGELFF. The CDR3 DNA reads as TGTGCCAGCAGCTCGGGACTAGGAGGGGAGCTGTTTTTT. The chain uses TRBV5-4 and TRBJ2-2; 8 positions match TRBD2. Germline CDR1 is SGHNT and CDR2 is YYREEE (reference sequence). The CDR3 has 13 residues. Unmatched junction bases numbered 3, after V lost 3 bases and J lost 8 bases. The full variable domain, rest sourced from reference TRBV5-4 and TRBJ2-2, is ETGVTQSPTHLIKTRGQQVTLRCSSQSGHNTVSWYQQALGQGPQFIFQYYREEENGRGNFPPRFSGLQFPNYSSELNVNALELDDSALYLCASSSGLGGELFFGEGSRLTVL.

The rearrangement joins TRBV21-1 to TRBJ2-1; the table assigns TRBD1, which was not confirmed against the DNA. TRBV21-1 is a pseudogene locus. This CDR3 is 15 amino acids long. The CDR3 sequence is CASRPHYRQNNEQFF. As DNA, the CDR3 is TGTGCCAGCAGACCCCACTATAGACAGAACAATGAGCAGTTCTTC.